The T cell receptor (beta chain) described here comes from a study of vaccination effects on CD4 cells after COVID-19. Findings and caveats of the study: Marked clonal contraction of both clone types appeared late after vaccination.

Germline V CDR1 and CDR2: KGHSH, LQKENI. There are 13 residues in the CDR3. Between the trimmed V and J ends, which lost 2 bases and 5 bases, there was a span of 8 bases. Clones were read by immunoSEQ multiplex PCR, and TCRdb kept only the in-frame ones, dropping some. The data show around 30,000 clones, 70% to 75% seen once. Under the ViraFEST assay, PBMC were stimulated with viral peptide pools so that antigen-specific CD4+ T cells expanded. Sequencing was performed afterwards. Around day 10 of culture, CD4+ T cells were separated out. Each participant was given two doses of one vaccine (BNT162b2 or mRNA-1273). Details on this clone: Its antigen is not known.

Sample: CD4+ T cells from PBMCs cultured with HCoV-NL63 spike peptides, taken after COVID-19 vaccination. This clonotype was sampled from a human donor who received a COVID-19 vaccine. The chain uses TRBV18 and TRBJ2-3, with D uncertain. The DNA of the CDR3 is TGTGCCAGCTCACCAACAAACGGAGATACGCAGTATTTT. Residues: CASSPTNGDTQYF.